This TCR beta chain was documented in a study of T cell responses to AZD1222 COVID-19 vaccine. Notes on this clone: Antigen: not known.

Assay used: immunoSEQ multiplex PCR; TCRdb lists only in-frame clones, some missing. This sample has about 89,000 clones, with about 91% found just once. The study, taken as a whole, reports: Only six people who got AZD1222 tested seropositive at baseline.

The germline CDR1 and CDR2 sequences are MNHNS and SASEGT. CDR3 length: 15 residues. V shed 1 base and J shed 3 bases, with 9 bases lying between them. The rearrangement joins TRBV6-1 to TRBJ2-2, with D unclear. The receptor comes from an adult who received the AZD1222 COVID-19 vaccine. The source material was peripheral blood, sampled 28 days after the second AZD1222 dose. This chain's CDR3 is CASSEVVGYTGELFF. In DNA form, the CDR3 reads TGTGCCAGCAGTGAAGTAGTGGGATACACCGGGGAGCTGTTTTTT.